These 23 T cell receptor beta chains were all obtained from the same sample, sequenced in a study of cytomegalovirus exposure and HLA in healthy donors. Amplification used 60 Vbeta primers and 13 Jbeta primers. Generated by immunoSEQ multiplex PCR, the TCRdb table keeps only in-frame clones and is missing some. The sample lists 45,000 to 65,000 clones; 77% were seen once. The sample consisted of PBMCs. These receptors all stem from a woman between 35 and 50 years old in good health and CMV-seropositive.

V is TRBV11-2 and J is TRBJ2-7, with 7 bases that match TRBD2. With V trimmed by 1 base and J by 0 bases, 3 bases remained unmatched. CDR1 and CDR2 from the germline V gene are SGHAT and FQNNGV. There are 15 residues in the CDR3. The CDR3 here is CASSLVGGSSYEQYF. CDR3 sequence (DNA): TGTGCCAGCAGCTTAGTGGGCGGGAGCTCCTACGAGCAGTACTTC.

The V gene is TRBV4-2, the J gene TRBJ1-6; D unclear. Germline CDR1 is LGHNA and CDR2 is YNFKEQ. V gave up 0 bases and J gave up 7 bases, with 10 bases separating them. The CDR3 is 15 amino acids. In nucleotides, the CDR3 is TGTGCCAGCAGCCAAGATCTTGTGGGCAATTCACCCCTCCACTTT. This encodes CASSQDLVGNSPLHF.

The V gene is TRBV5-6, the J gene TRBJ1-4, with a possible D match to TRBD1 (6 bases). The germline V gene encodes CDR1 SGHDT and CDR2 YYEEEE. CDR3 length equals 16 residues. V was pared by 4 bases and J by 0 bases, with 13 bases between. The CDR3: CASSQGQRATNEKLFF. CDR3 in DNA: TGTGCCAGCAGCCAAGGACAGAGGGCAACTAATGAAAAACTGTTTTTT.

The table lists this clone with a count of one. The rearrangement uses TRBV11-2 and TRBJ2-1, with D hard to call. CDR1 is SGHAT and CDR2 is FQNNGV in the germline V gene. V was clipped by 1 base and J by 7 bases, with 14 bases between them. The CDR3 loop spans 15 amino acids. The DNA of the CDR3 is TGTGCCAGCAGCTTAGGCGTGGTAGTGTCGAATGAGCAGTTCTTC. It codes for CASSLGVVVSNEQFF.

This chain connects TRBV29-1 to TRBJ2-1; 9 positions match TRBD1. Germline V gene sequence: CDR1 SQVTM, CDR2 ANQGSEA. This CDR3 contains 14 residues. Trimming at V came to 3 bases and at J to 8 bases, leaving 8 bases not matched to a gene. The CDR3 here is CSVDSRQGVDEQFF. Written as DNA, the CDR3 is TGCAGCGTTGACTCCCGACAGGGGGTGGATGAGCAGTTCTTC.

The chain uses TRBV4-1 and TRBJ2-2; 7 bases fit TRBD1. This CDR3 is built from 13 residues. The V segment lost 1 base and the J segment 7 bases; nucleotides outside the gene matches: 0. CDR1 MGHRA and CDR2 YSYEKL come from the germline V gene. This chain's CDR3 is CASSQGQGGELFF. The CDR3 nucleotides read TGCGCCAGCAGCCAAGGACAGGGCGGGGAGCTGTTTTTT.

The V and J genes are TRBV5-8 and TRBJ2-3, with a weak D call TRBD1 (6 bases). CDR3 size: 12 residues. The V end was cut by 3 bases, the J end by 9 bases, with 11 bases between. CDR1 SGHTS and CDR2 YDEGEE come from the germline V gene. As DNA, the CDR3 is TGTGCCAGCAGCTGGGGACAAGCGACGCAGTATTTT. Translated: CASSWGQATQYF.

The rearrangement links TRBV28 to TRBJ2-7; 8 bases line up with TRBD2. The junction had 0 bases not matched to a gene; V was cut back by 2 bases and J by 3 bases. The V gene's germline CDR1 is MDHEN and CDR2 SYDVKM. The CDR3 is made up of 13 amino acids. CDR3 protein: CASSLREGYEQYF. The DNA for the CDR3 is TGTGCCAGCAGTTTACGGGAGGGCTACGAGCAGTACTTC.

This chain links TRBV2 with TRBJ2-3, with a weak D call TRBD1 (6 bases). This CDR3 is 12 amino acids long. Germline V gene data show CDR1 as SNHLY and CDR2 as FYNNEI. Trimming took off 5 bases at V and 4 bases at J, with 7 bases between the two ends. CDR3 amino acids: CASSRQADTQYF. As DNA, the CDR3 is TGTGCCAGCAGTCGACAGGCAGATACGCAGTATTTT.

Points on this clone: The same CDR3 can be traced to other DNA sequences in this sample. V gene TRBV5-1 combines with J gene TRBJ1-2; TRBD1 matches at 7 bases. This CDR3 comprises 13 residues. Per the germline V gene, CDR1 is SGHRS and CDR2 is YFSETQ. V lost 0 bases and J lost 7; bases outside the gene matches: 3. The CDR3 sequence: CASSLEGTAGYTF. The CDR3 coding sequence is TGCGCCAGCAGCTTGGAAGGGACAGCTGGCTACACCTTC. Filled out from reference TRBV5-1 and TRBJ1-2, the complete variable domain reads KAGVTQTPRYLIKTRGQQVTLSCSPISGHRSVSWYQQTPGQGLQFLFEYFSETQRNKGNFPGRFSGRQFSNSRSEMNVSTLELGDSALYLCASSLEGTAGYTFGSGTRLTVV.

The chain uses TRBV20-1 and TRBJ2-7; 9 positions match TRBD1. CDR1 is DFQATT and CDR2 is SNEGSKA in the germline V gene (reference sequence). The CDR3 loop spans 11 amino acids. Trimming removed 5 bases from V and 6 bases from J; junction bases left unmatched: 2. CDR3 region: CSAAGQGEQYF. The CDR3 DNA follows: TGCAGTGCTGCGGGACAGGGCGAGCAGTACTTC.

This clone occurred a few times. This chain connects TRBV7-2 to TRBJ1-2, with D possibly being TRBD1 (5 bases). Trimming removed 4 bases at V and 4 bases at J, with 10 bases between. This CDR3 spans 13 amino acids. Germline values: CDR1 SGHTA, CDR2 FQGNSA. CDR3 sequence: CASSSDRSYGYTF. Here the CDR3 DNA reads TGTGCCAGCAGCTCTGACAGATCCTATGGCTACACCTTC. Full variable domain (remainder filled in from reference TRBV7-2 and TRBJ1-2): GAGVSQSPSNKVTEKGKDVELRCDPISGHTALYWYRQSLGQGLEFLIYFQGNSAPDKSGLPSDRFSAERTGGSVSTLTIQRTQQEDSAVYLCASSSDRSYGYTFGSGTRLTVV.

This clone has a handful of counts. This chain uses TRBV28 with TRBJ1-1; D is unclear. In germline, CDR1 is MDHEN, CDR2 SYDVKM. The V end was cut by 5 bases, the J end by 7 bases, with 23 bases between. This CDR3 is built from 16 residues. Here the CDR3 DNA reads TGTGCCAGCAGTCCTCCTTGGGCAGCCCTCCAACGTGAAGCTTTCTTT. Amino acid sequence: CASSPPWAALQREAFF.

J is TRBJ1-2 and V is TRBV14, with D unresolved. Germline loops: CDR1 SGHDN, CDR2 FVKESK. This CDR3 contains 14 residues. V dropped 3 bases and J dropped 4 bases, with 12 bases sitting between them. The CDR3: CASSQGVRFYGYTF. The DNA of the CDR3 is TGTGCCAGCAGCCAGGGAGTGAGATTCTATGGCTACACCTTC.

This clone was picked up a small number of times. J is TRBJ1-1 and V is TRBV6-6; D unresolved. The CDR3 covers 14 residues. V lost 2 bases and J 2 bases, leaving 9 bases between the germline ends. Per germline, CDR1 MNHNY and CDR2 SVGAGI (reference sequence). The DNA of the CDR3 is TGTGCCAGCAGTTACGCACAAATAAACACTGAAGCTTTCTTT. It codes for CASSYAQINTEAFF.

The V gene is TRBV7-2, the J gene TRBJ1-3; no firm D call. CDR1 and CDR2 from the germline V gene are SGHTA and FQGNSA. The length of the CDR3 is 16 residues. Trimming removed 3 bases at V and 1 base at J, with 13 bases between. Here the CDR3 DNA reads TGTGCCAGCAGCTTCAACCCCTCAGTATCTGGAAACACCATATATTTT. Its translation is CASSFNPSVSGNTIYF.

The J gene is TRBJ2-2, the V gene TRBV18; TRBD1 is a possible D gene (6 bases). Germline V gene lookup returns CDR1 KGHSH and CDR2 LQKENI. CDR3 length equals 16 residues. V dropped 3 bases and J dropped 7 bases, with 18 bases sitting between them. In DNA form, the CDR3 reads TGTGCCAGCTCACCCCCCTCCGGGACACACAGCGGGGAGCTGTTTTTT. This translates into CASSPPSGTHSGELFF.

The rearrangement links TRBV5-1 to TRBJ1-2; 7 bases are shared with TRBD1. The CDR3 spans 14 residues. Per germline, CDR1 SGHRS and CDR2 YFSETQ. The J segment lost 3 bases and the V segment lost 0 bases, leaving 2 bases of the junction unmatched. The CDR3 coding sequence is TGCGCCAGCAGCTTGGGACAGGGCGACTATGGCTACACCTTC. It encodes CASSLGQGDYGYTF.

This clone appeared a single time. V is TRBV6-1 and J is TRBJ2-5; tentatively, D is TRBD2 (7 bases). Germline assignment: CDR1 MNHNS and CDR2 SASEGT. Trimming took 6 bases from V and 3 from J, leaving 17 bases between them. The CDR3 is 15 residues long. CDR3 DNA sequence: TGTGCCAGCAGCCCCGGGGGAGGGGGAGAAGAGACCCAGTACTTC. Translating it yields CASSPGGGGEETQYF.

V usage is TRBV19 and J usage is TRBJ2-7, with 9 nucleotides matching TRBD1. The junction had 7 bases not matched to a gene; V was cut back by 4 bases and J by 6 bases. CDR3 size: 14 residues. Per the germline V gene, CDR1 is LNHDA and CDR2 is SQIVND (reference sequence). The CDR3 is CASSTQGALLEQYF. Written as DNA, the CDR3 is TGTGCCAGTAGTACACAGGGGGCCCTCCTCGAGCAGTACTTC.

CDR3 residues: CASRPTGRAYNEQFF. CDR3 bases: TGTGCCAGCAGACCGACAGGTAGAGCCTACAATGAGCAGTTCTTC. The V call is TRBV6-1, the J call TRBJ2-1, with D maybe TRBD1 (6 bases). This CDR3 spans 15 amino acids. V shed 6 bases and J shed 2 bases, with 14 bases lying between them. Germline V gives CDR1 MNHNS, CDR2 SASEGT.

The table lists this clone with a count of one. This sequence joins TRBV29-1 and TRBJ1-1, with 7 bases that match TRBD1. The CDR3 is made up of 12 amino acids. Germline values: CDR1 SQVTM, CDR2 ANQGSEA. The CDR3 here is CSAARGVGEAFF. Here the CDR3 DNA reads TGCTCGGCGGCCAGGGGGGTCGGTGAAGCTTTCTTT. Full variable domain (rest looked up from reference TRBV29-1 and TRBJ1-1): SAVISQKPSRDICQRGTSLTIQCQVDSQVTMMFWYRQQPGQSLTLIATANQGSEATYESGFVIDKFPISRPNLTFSTLTVSNMSPEDSSIYLCSAARGVGEAFFGQGTRLTVV.

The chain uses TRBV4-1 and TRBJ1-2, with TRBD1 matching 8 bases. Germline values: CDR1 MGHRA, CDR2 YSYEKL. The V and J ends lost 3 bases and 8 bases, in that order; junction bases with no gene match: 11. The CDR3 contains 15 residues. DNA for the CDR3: TGCGCCAGCAGCCATTTACAGGGGGATTGGAGGGGCTACACCTTC. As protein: CASSHLQGDWRGYTF.